The source of this TCR beta chain is a study of OX40 agonist ivuxolimab in advanced cancers. Profiled with immunoSEQ multiplex PCR; TCRdb holds only in-frame clones, not every one. In the table there are around 31,000 clones, roughly nine tenths of which are singletons. This clone showed up just a few times. Its antigen is as yet unknown. This CDR3 has 14 amino acids. V was clipped by 4 bases and J by 4 bases; unmatched bases: 4. CDR1 is MDHEN and CDR2 is SYDVKM in the germline V gene. General study points: Clonal expansion from baseline to week 6 occurred in both CD4+ and CD8+ T cells.

This chain connects TRBV28 to TRBJ1-5; 7 nucleotides agree with TRBD1. Sequenced here: CD4+ or CD8+ T cells sorted from blood, sampled in a trial of the OX40 agonist ivuxolimab. The clonotype was recovered from an adult with an advanced solid tumor such as melanoma, head and neck, liver or kidney cancer. CDR3: CASSWDRGNQPQHF. The CDR3 nucleotides are TGTGCCAGCAGTTGGGACAGAGGAAATCAGCCCCAGCATTTT. Full variable domain (rest looked up from reference TRBV28 and TRBJ1-5): DVKVTQSSRYLVKRTGEKVFLECVQDMDHENMFWYRQDPGLGLRLIYFSYDVKMKEKGDIPEGYSVSREKKERFSLILESASTNQTSMYLCASSWDRGNQPQHFGDGTRLSIL.